In this sample, the clone carrying this T cell receptor (beta chain) turned up a few times. Its antigen is unknown. The record originates from a study of beta chain features in type 1 diabetes. The study's findings and limits: Shorter templates might be favored by PCR, equally in patients and controls. Moderate but significant shortening of TCRB CDR3s was recorded in all four CD4+ subsets from Type 1 diabetes patients.

The study reverse transcribed the entire isolated RNA, so it sequenced expressed TCRB transcripts. Profiling relied on immunoSEQ multiplex PCR, and the TCRdb table lists in-frame clones only, not all of them. There are 150,000 or so clones in the sample; roughly 59% occur only once, and about 0.081% lies in the top ten. The collection from each donor was one heparinised blood draw averaging roughly 0.11 L. Sorted populations all exceeded 95% purity. The TCR was taken from a man aged 25 to 40 with type 1 diabetes. Source material: naive CD4+ T cells from blood.

The CDR3 sequence is CATLVEVAKNIQYF. In DNA form, the CDR3 reads TGTGCCACCCTGGTCGAGGTAGCCAAAAACATTCAGTACTTC. The chain links TRBV2 to TRBJ2-4; D gene uncertain. V lost 10 bases, J lost 0 bases, and 13 bases lay in between. The CDR3 runs 14 residues. Germline V gene data show CDR1 as SNHLY and CDR2 as FYNNEI.